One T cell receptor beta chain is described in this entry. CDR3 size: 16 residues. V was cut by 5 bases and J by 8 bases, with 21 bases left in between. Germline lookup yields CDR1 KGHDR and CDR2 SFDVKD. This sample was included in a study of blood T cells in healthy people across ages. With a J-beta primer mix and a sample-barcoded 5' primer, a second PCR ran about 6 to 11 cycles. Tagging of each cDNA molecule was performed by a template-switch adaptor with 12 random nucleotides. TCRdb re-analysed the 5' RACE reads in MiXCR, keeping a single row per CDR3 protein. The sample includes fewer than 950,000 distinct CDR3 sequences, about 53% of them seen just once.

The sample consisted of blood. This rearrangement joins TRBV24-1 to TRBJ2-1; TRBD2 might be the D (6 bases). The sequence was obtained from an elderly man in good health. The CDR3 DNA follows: TGTGCCACCAGTGTAGGTTCCAGCGGGTTTAGGGATGAGCAGTTCTTC. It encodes CATSVGSSGFRDEQFF.